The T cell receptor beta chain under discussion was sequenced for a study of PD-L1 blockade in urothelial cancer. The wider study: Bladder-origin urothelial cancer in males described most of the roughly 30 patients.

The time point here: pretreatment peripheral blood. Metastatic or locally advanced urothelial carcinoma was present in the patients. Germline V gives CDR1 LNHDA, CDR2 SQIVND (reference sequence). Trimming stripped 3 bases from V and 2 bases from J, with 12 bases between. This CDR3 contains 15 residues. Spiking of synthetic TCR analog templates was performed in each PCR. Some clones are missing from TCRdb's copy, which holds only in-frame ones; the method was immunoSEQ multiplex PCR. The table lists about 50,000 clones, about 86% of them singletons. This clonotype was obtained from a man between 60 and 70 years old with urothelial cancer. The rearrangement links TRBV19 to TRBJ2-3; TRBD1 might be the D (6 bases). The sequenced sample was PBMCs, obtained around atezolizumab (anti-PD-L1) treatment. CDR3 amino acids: CASSMLGDITDTQYF. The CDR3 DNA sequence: TGTGCCAGTAGTATGTTAGGGGACATCACAGATACGCAGTATTTT.